The entry that follows covers one T cell receptor (beta chain) sequence. The CDR3 extends over 14 amino acids. Trimming left V 0 bases short and J 11 bases short, with 19 bases between. CDR1 is DFQATT and CDR2 is SNEGSKA in the germline V gene (reference sequence). The record originates from a study of T cells in Graves' hyperthyroidism and ophthalmopathy. It was RNA transcripts that yielded the amplified TCR beta CDR3 regions. Primed by the HTBI set, a first-round RT-PCR was run on the TCR CDR3. TCRdb passed the multiplex PCR reads through MiXCR, listing each CDR3 protein once. Of around 720,000 distinct CDR3 sequences listed, over 35% were seen once; the top ten hold 31%.

The rearrangement uses TRBV20-1 and TRBJ2-5; D is unclear. The sequencing input was blood. The clonotype comes from a woman aged 40 to 49 with Graves' hyperthyroidism. As DNA, the CDR3 is TGCAGTGCTAGAGATGGATGGCGCACAGATACGCAGTACTTC. Its protein is CSARDGWRTDTQYF.